This is a list of T cell receptor beta chains from one sample in a study of beta chain features in type 1 diabetes. Profiling relied on immunoSEQ multiplex PCR, and the TCRdb table lists in-frame clones only, not all of them. The table has around 650,000 clones, around 12% seen once; the top ten hold 0.09% to 0.15%. The sequencing sample was made of naive CD4+ T cells from blood. These receptors all come from a man aged 25-45 years with type 1 diabetes. The CDR3 runs from the conserved cysteine through the conserved F or W. A D gene is named only where the DNA matches it firmly. Expanded clones get a size class; other rows say once, few or many, or leave the size out.

abundance	j_gene	v_gene	d_gene	CDR3aa	CDR3nt
few	TRBJ1-5	TRBV30	NA	CAWSDLPVNQPQHF	TGTGCCTGGAGTGACCTTCCCGTCAATCAGCCCCAGCATTTT
few	TRBJ2-3	TRBV2	TRBD1	CASSGDRASTASTQYF	TGTGCCAGCAGTGGGGACAGGGCAAGCACAGCGAGTACGCAGTATTTT
few	TRBJ2-2	TRBV7-3	TRBD1	CASSSQGAATTGELFF	TGTGCCAGCAGCTCCCAGGGGGCGGCGACCACCGGGGAGCTGTTTTTT
few	TRBJ1-3	TRBV5-8	NA	CASRVISGNTIYF	TGTGCCAGCAGGGTGATCTCTGGAAACACCATATATTTT
NA	TRBJ1-6	TRBV11-2	NA	CASSSNLRPSSYNSPLHF	TGTGCCAGCAGCTCAAACCTAAGGCCTAGCTCCTATAATTCACCCCTCCACTTT
NA	TRBJ2-7	TRBV28	TRBD1	CASSLGQLAYEQYF	TGTGCCAGCAGTCTGGGACAGTTAGCCTACGAGCAGTACTTC
few	TRBJ2-3	TRBV5-6	NA	CASSSGLLRVGADTQYF	TGTGCCAGCAGCTCGGGACTTCTCCGTGTAGGGGCAGATACGCAGTATTTT
NA	TRBJ1-6	TRBV9	NA	CASSVGSRGGGNSPLHF	TGTGCCAGCAGCGTAGGATCCCGGGGGGGAGGGAATTCACCCCTCCACTTT
NA	TRBJ1-6	TRBV11-2	NA	CASSFGQSSYNSPLHF	TGTGCCAGCAGCTTCGGGCAGAGCTCCTATAATTCACCCCTCCACTTT
NA	TRBJ2-5	TRBV5-1	NA	CASSFQGRGETQYF	TGCGCCAGCAGCTTTCAAGGGAGAGGGGAGACCCAGTACTTC